This T cell receptor (beta chain) emerged from a study of post-analysis software for immune sequencing data. The study, taken as a whole, reports: Comparison of patients with controls showed roughly five TRBV segments more frequent in patients, TRBV5-6, TRBV5-1 and TRBV20-1 among them.

Libraries were made from TCR beta cDNA, and they carried unique molecular identifiers. TCRdb re-called the PCR reads through MiXCR, storing one row per CDR3 protein. The sample comprises about 540,000 distinct CDR3 sequences, under 40% of which are singletons, and about 5.6% rests with the top ten. Germline lookup yields CDR1 MNHNS and CDR2 SASEGT. This CDR3 contains 14 residues. V was cut by 2 bases and J by 0 bases, with 8 bases left in between. Notes on this clonotype: What it binds is not known.

V and J are TRBV6-1 and TRBJ2-7, with D perhaps TRBD1 (6 bases). Specimen: blood. This receptor was identified in a girl under 18 with multiple sclerosis. Here the CDR3 DNA reads TGTGCCAGCAGTGAATGGACAGTCTCCTACGAGCAGTACTTC. This encodes CASSEWTVSYEQYF.